The 28 T cell receptor beta chains listed next were all sequenced from one sample in a study of radiotherapy plus CTLA-4 blockade in lung cancer. Measured with immunoSEQ multiplex PCR; TCRdb has only the in-frame clones, and not every one. The data contain tens of thousands of clones, around four fifths of them singletons. The source was peripheral blood, collected from a patient treated with radiotherapy plus ipilimumab. These receptor sequences come from a human donor with non-small cell lung cancer who had stable disease on radiotherapy plus ipilimumab.

This chain uses TRBV28 with TRBJ1-4, with D unclear. The V end was cut by 5 bases, the J end by 10 bases, with 20 bases between. This CDR3 contains 15 residues. Germline V gives CDR1 MDHEN, CDR2 SYDVKM. CDR3 loop: CASSPPGPQKGKLFF. The CDR3 nucleotides read TGTGCCAGCAGTCCCCCCGGGCCTCAAAAGGGAAAACTGTTTTTT.

The CDR3 reads CASSEEEAGEGTDTQYF. CDR3 in DNA: TGCGCCAGCAGTGAGGAGGAAGCGGGGGAAGGCACAGATACGCAGTATTTT. This chain links TRBV10-1 with TRBJ2-3, with TRBD2 matching over 8 bases. The germline V gene encodes CDR1 WNHNN and CDR2 SYGVQD (reference sequence). Trimming took 2 bases from V and 1 from J; bases not matched to a gene: 8. The CDR3 is 17 residues long.

This chain links TRBV11-3 with TRBJ2-1; D remains ambiguous. Germline lookup yields CDR1 SGHNT and CDR2 YENEEA. Between the trimmed V and J ends, which lost 5 bases and 3 bases, there was a span of 14 bases. This CDR3 comprises 15 residues. The CDR3 DNA follows: TGTGCCAGCAGCCCACCGGGTGGCGGCTACAATGAGCAGTTCTTC. Translation gives CASSPPGGGYNEQFF. Using reference TRBV11-3 and TRBJ2-1 for the parts outside the CDR3, the full variable domain is EAGVVQSPRYKIIEKKQPVAFWCNPISGHNTLYWYLQNLGQGPELLIRYENEEAVDDSQLPKDRFSAERLKGVDSTLKIQPAELGDSAVYLCASSPPGGGYNEQFFGPGTRLTVL.

The rearrangement uses TRBV27 and TRBJ1-2; TRBD1 might be the D (5 bases). V lost 4 bases, J lost 8 bases, and 17 bases lay in between. The V gene's germline CDR1 is MNHEY and CDR2 SMNVEV (reference sequence). There are 14 residues in the CDR3. CDR3 DNA: TGTGCCAGCAGTTACAAGGGACCCTCTTCGGGCTACACCTTC. Its protein product is CASSYKGPSSGYTF.

The rearrangement uses TRBV28 and TRBJ2-7, with D possibly being TRBD1 (6 bases). The CDR3 totals 12 residues. The germline CDR1 and CDR2 sequences are MDHEN and SYDVKM. V was shortened by 5 bases and J by 3 bases, with 8 bases between the two germline ends. CDR3 DNA: TGTGCCAGCAGTCTAGGGGGCTACGAGCAGTACTTC. Translating it yields CASSLGGYEQYF.

This clone came up a few times. The rearrangement uses TRBV29-1 and TRBJ2-1; 9 bases map to TRBD1. This CDR3 comprises 18 residues. The germline V gene encodes CDR1 SQVTM and CDR2 ANQGSEA. The V gene end was trimmed by 5 bases and the J gene end by 5 bases; junction bases not matched to a gene: 19. In nucleotides, the CDR3 is TGCAGCGTTCTGCCGGGACAGGGTGAAGGGTGGCGGAACAATGAGCAGTTCTTC. Its translation is CSVLPGQGEGWRNNEQFF.

This clone was recorded once. The chain combines TRBV20-1 with TRBJ1-2, with 7 positions matching TRBD1. This CDR3 comprises 11 residues. The junction had 0 bases not matched to a gene; V was cut back by 0 bases and J by 8 bases. Germline values: CDR1 DFQATT, CDR2 SNEGSKA (reference sequence). CDR3 coding DNA: TGCAGTGCTAGAGACAGGGGGGGCTACACCTTC. Translating gives CSARDRGGYTF.

J is TRBJ1-1 and V is TRBV7-2; the D is unclear. This CDR3 is built from 12 residues. Germline-derived CDR1 and CDR2 are SGHTA and FQGNSA. Trimming left V 5 bases short and J 8 bases short, with 12 bases between. CDR3 sequence (DNA): TGTGCCAGCAGCGGACTTACTGCGGAAGCTTTCTTT. Protein sequence: CASSGLTAEAFF. Full variable domain (outside the CDR3, taken from reference TRBV7-2 and TRBJ1-1): GAGVSQSPSNKVTEKGKDVELRCDPISGHTALYWYRQSLGQGLEFLIYFQGNSAPDKSGLPSDRFSAERTGGSVSTLTIQRTQQEDSAVYLCASSGLTAEAFFGQGTRLTVV.

The chain has TRBV27 and TRBJ2-2; D might be TRBD1 or TRBD2, each matching 5 bases. Trimming took 2 bases from V and 1 from J, leaving 8 bases between them. Germline CDR1 reads MNHEY; CDR2 reads SMNVEV (reference sequence). This CDR3 has 15 residues. CDR3 nucleotides: TGTGCCAGCAGTTTAATGAGGGGGAACACCGGGGAGCTGTTTTTT. Protein product: CASSLMRGNTGELFF.

The J gene is TRBJ1-3, the V gene TRBV27; a weak D match, TRBD1 (6 bases). The V gene's germline CDR1 is MNHEY and CDR2 SMNVEV (reference sequence). This CDR3 region has 15 residues. Trimming pared 3 bases from V and 6 bases from J, leaving 15 bases between. The CDR3 nucleotides are TGTGCCAGCAGTTTTAGGGAGGGGGGTACAAACACCATATATTTT. As protein: CASSFREGGTNTIYF.

The chain couples TRBV7-8 to TRBJ2-3; 9 nucleotides agree with TRBD2. This CDR3 has 16 residues. Germline V gene data show CDR1 as SGHVS and CDR2 as FQNEAQ. V was clipped by 1 base and J by 2 bases; unmatched bases: 4. CDR3 region: CASSLVTSGLTDTQYF. In nucleotides, the CDR3 is TGTGCCAGCAGCTTAGTGACTAGCGGCCTCACAGATACGCAGTATTTT.

This chain connects TRBV2 to TRBJ2-1; D is uncertain. The CDR3 length is 13 residues. Germline-derived CDR1 and CDR2 are SNHLY and FYNNEI. V was clipped by 0 bases and J by 5 bases, with 5 bases between them. CDR3 amino acids: CASSEALNNEQFF. DNA for the CDR3: TGTGCCAGCAGTGAAGCGCTCAACAATGAGCAGTTCTTC.

V is TRBV11-2 and J is TRBJ2-1; the D is unclear. The V gene's germline CDR1 is SGHAT and CDR2 FQNNGV. The length of the CDR3 is 13 residues. Trimming took 5 bases from V and 7 from J, leaving 12 bases between them. The CDR3 DNA sequence: TGTGCCAGCAGCCCACGGATCCGAAATGAGCAGTTCTTC. Protein sequence: CASSPRIRNEQFF.

The V and J genes are TRBV27 and TRBJ1-6, with TRBD1 matching 8 bases. Germline V lookup: CDR1 MNHEY, CDR2 SMNVEV (reference sequence). This CDR3 is built from 15 residues. After removal of 4 bases from V and 9 bases from J, the junction contained 8 bases not matched to a gene. CDR3 coding DNA: TGTGCCAGCAGTTCCCAGGGGGCGATGGGTTCACCCCTCCACTTT. Protein product: CASSSQGAMGSPLHF.

This sequence joins TRBV9 and TRBJ2-3, with TRBD2 identical over 12 bases. The germline V gene encodes CDR1 SGDLS and CDR2 YYNGEE. V gave up 3 bases and J gave up 3 bases; unmatched junction bases: 5. CDR3 length: 16 amino acids. CDR3 sequence (DNA): TGTGCCAGCAGCGCAAGACTAGCGGGAGAGACAGATACGCAGTATTTT. As protein: CASSARLAGETDTQYF.

The chain couples TRBV12-1 to TRBJ2-1; the DNA was not compared with TRBD2, the D call given in the table. TRBV12-1 is recorded as a pseudogene. The CDR3 runs to 15 residues. The chain's CDR3 is CASSFEGRGNDEQFF. CDR3 bases: TGTGCCAGCAGCTTTGAAGGGAGAGGCAACGATGAGCAGTTCTTC.

The V call is TRBV2, the J call TRBJ1-6; 8 bases match TRBD1. Trimming cost V 2 bases and J 6 bases; bases outside gene matches: 3. CDR1 SNHLY and CDR2 FYNNEI come from the germline V gene. The CDR3 length is 15 residues. CDR3 coding DNA: TGTGCCAGCAGTGAATCGGACAGGGTTAATTCACCCCTCCACTTT. Its translation: CASSESDRVNSPLHF.

The chain employs TRBV6-1 and TRBJ1-2; 10 bases match TRBD1. Germline CDR1 is MNHNS and CDR2 is SASEGT. This CDR3 is built from 14 residues. V shed 7 bases and J 5 bases; nucleotides not matched to a gene: 7. CDR3: CASNRQGAGYGYTF. CDR3 DNA sequence: TGTGCCAGCAATCGACAGGGGGCGGGTTATGGCTACACCTTC.

The chain is built from TRBV5-4 and TRBJ2-2; the D gene could be TRBD1 or TRBD2 (7 bases each). The V end lost 1 base, the J end lost 6 bases, and 13 bases lay between the germline ends. The CDR3 has 15 residues. The germline V gene encodes CDR1 SGHNT and CDR2 YYREEE (reference sequence). This chain's CDR3 is CASSLRGRGSGELFF. The CDR3 coding sequence is TGTGCCAGCAGCTTGAGGGGGCGGGGGTCCGGGGAGCTGTTTTTT.

The CDR3 sequence is CASSLDRHSQGYGYTF. The CDR3 nucleotides read TGTGCCAGCAGCTTAGATCGGCACAGTCAAGGATATGGCTACACCTTC. V and J are TRBV11-2 and TRBJ1-2; no firm D call. V was trimmed by 0 bases and J by 5 bases, leaving 16 bases between them. Germline lookup yields CDR1 SGHAT and CDR2 FQNNGV. CDR3 size: 16 residues. Complete variable domain (other parts from reference TRBV11-2 and TRBJ1-2): EAGVAQSPRYKIIEKRQSVAFWCNPISGHATLYWYQQILGQGPKLLIQFQNNGVVDDSQLPKDRFSAERLKGVDSTLKIQPAKLEDSAVYLCASSLDRHSQGYGYTFGSGTRLTVV.

This clone has more than one count but fewer than ten. DNA of the CDR3: TGTGCCAGCAGCTTATCTAGCAGGGGGGGTCAGCCCCAGCATTTT. As protein: CASSLSSRGGQPQHF. V and J are TRBV7-9 and TRBJ1-5, with 7 bases lining up with TRBD1. The germline gives CDR1 SEHNR, CDR2 FQNEAQ (reference sequence). The J segment lost 6 bases and the V segment lost 2 bases, leaving 7 bases of the junction unmatched. This CDR3 has 15 residues. Looking up the rest from reference TRBV7-9 and TRBJ1-5 gives the full variable domain: DTGVSQNPRHKITKRGQNVTFRCDPISEHNRLYWYRQTLGQGPEFLTYFQNEAQLEKSRLLSDRFSAERPKGSFSTLEIQRTEQGDSAMYLCASSLSSRGGQPQHFGDGTRLSIL.

The CDR3 region has the DNA TGTGCCAGCAGAGGGGGGACAATCGGCACCGGGGAGCTGTTTTTT. Translating gives CASRGGTIGTGELFF. The chain recombines TRBV27 with TRBJ2-2; possibly TRBD1 or TRBD2 for D (6 bases each). The ends were cut back, 6 bases at V and 4 bases at J, with 15 bases in the middle. The CDR3 is 15 residues long. Germline CDR1 MNHEY, CDR2 SMNVEV (reference sequence).

J is TRBJ1-3 and V is TRBV9, with TRBD1 as a possible D gene (5 bases). The CDR3 is 16 residues long. Germline V gene sequence: CDR1 SGDLS, CDR2 YYNGEE. Trimming removed 0 bases from V and 7 bases from J, with 17 bases in between. The CDR3 bases are TGTGCCAGCAGCGTAGGTCTTCCGGGGCAAGGGAACACCATATATTTT. Protein sequence: CASSVGLPGQGNTIYF.

V is TRBV30 and J is TRBJ1-2, with a tentative D call TRBD1 (5 bases). This CDR3 region has 14 residues. CDR1 and CDR2 from the germline V gene are GTSNPN and SVGIG (reference sequence). The V end lost 4 bases, the J end lost 4 bases, and 16 bases lay between the germline ends. The CDR3 coding sequence is TGTGCCTGGAACCCCTTGACGGGACTCTATGGCTACACCTTC. Translation: CAWNPLTGLYGYTF.

This clone was seen a single time. J is TRBJ1-3 and V is TRBV10-3; 8 bases are shared with TRBD1. Looked up from germline, CDR1 is ENHRY and CDR2 is SYGVKD. V trimming: 5 bases; J trimming: 0 bases; junction bases outside the gene matches: 9. This CDR3 comprises 17 residues. DNA for the CDR3: TGTGCCATCAGTAGAACTACAGGGGGAGACTCTGGAAACACCATATATTTT. This translates into CAISRTTGGDSGNTIYF.

The rearrangement joins TRBV9 to TRBJ2-7; TRBD2 is a possible D gene (6 bases). The germline CDR1 and CDR2 sequences are SGDLS and YYNGEE. The CDR3 runs to 16 residues. Trimming took off 4 bases at V and 2 bases at J, with 19 bases between the two ends. CDR3 DNA sequence: TGTGCCAGCAGCAGAGGGAGGTCCGGGAACCCCTACGAGCAGTACTTC. As protein: CASSRGRSGNPYEQYF.

CDR3 amino acids: CASSLIWDRQGLRHGYTF. The CDR3 nucleotides are TGCGCCAGCAGCCTTATATGGGACCGCCAGGGCTTAAGGCATGGCTACACCTTC. The rearrangement uses TRBV4-1 and TRBJ1-2; perhaps TRBD1 as D (5 bases). The CDR3 runs 18 residues. The V gene lost 4 bases and the J gene lost 6 bases, with 27 bases spanning the gap. CDR1 and CDR2 (germline): MGHRA, YSYEKL.

The chain joins TRBV9 to TRBJ2-7; 11 bases fit TRBD2. CDR1 is SGDLS and CDR2 is YYNGEE in the germline V gene. The CDR3 length is 15 residues. Trimming removed 3 bases from V and 2 bases from J; junction bases left unmatched: 4. The CDR3 nucleotides are TGTGCCAGCAGCGCCGGGACTAGCGGAGCCTACGAGCAGTACTTC. Its translation is CASSAGTSGAYEQYF.